The 23 T cell receptor beta chains in this list originate from one sample, sequenced in a study of blood T cells in healthy people across ages. The authors ran a second PCR of 7 to 11 cycles using a sample-barcoded 5' primer and a J-beta primer mix. Using its own MiXCR run on the 5' RACE reads, TCRdb lists one record per CDR3 protein. This table holds around 800,000 distinct CDR3 sequences, about 42% found once. The sequencing sample was made of blood. The receptors originated from a man at least 80 years old in good health.

This clonotype was seen a handful of times. J is TRBJ1-1 and V is TRBV7-6; D might be TRBD1 (5 bases). The CDR3 extends over 13 amino acids. With 1 base removed from V and 4 bases from J, the gap between germline ends came to 7 bases. Germline V gene sequence: CDR1 SGHVS, CDR2 FNYEAQ. The CDR3 DNA reads as TGTGCCAGCAGCTTAGACCAGGGCACTGAAGCTTTCTTT. The encoded protein is CASSLDQGTEAFF.

This clonotype was found a few times. V and J are TRBV2 and TRBJ2-4, with D maybe TRBD2 (5 bases). CDR3 length: 16 residues. Deletions cut 2 bases from V and 9 bases from J, with 20 bases between. Germline CDR1 SNHLY, CDR2 FYNNEI. CDR3 DNA: TGTGCCAGCAGTGAAAAATTAACTAGAGGAGTGGGCATTCAGTACTTC. Translation gives CASSEKLTRGVGIQYF.

The V and J genes are TRBV20-1 and TRBJ2-7, with D perhaps being TRBD1 or TRBD2 (5 bases each). The CDR3 loop spans 17 amino acids. Germline V CDR1 and CDR2: DFQATT, SNEGSKA (reference sequence). The V end lost 0 bases, the J end lost 1 base, and 19 bases lay between the germline ends. CDR3 coding DNA: TGCAGTGCTAGAGATTGGGGGTCACGGGCCACTTCCTACGAGCAGTACTTC. It codes for CSARDWGSRATSYEQYF.

This clonotype was seen repeatedly, ten times or more. This sequence joins TRBV5-1 and TRBJ2-7, with 9 positions matching TRBD1. Per germline, CDR1 SGHRS and CDR2 YFSETQ. This CDR3 has 16 amino acids. Germline trimming cut 4 bases from V and 7 bases from J; bases unmatched to any gene: 15. The CDR3 spells CASSKVSGQGPLEQYF. The CDR3 DNA sequence: TGCGCCAGCAGCAAAGTCTCGGGACAGGGCCCTCTGGAGCAGTACTTC.

The chain uses TRBV6-2 or TRBV6-3 and TRBJ2-5, with TRBD1 matching 8 bases. Per germline, CDR1 MNHEY and CDR2 SVGEGT. The CDR3 loop spans 12 amino acids. V gave up 0 bases and J gave up 13 bases; unmatched junction bases: 4. The CDR3 sequence: CASSYSLGTGYF. Written as DNA, the CDR3 is TGTGCCAGCAGTTACTCTCTCGGGACAGGGTACTTC.

A word on this clonotype: One end of the junction does not line up with germline, which may come from a read error. The chain has TRBV6-6 and TRBJ2-5, with 8 bases lining up with TRBD2. The CDR3 contains 15 residues. The V gene's germline CDR1 is MNHNY and CDR2 SVGAGI (reference sequence). The DNA for the CDR3 is TGTACCAGCAGCAGAGACCGGGGGGGCCAAGAGACCCAGTACTTC. Translating gives CTSSRDRGGQETQYF.

This chain uses TRBV20-1 with TRBJ1-6, with D tentatively TRBD1 (6 bases). CDR1 and CDR2 from the germline V gene are DFQATT and SNEGSKA (reference sequence). The V end was cut by 6 bases, the J end by 7 bases, with 13 bases between. The CDR3 covers 13 residues. The CDR3 loop reads CSAPDSANSPLHF. The CDR3 DNA reads as TGCAGTGCCCCGGACAGTGCCAATTCACCCCTCCACTTT.

This clonotype was observed many times. The chain uses TRBV5-1 and TRBJ2-7; 10 bases agree with TRBD2. The CDR3 is 14 residues long. Trimming removed 0 bases from V and 4 bases from J; junction bases left unmatched: 1. The germline CDR1 and CDR2 sequences are SGHRS and YFSETQ. DNA for the CDR3: TGCGCCAGCAGCTTGGAGGGACTAGCGTACGAGCAGTACTTC. This translates into CASSLEGLAYEQYF.

The chain is built from TRBV2 and TRBJ2-3; 9 bases map to TRBD2. Germline CDR1 reads SNHLY; CDR2 reads FYNNEI. V was pared by 2 bases and J by 4 bases, with 4 bases of the junction left unmatched. CDR3 length equals 15 residues. CDR3 region: CASSEIAGGADTQYF. The CDR3 DNA follows: TGTGCCAGCAGTGAAATCGCGGGGGGGGCAGATACGCAGTATTTT. The full variable domain, rest sourced from reference TRBV2 and TRBJ2-3, is EPEVTQTPSHQVTQMGQEVILRCVPISNHLYFYWYRQILGQKVEFLVSFYNNEISEKSEIFDDQFSVERPDGSNFTLKIRSTKLEDSAMYFCASSEIAGGADTQYFGPGTRLTVL.

Ten or more counts support this clonotype. The chain employs TRBV4-2 and TRBJ1-5; D is unresolved. The V and J ends lost 1 base and 0 bases respectively, with 10 bases between them. Germline values: CDR1 LGHNA, CDR2 YNFKEQ. This CDR3 has 16 residues. This CDR3 reads CASSQALGNSNQPQHF. For the CDR3, the DNA is TGTGCCAGCAGCCAAGCATTGGGAAATAGCAATCAGCCCCAGCATTTT.

This clonotype was seen a few times. The CDR3 nucleotides are TGCAGTCCAAGAGGGCGTAGCAGGGCCAGCACAGATACGCAGTATTTT. Translation: CSPRGRSRASTDTQYF. This chain connects TRBV20-1 to TRBJ2-3; D tentatively fits TRBD1 or TRBD2 (5 bases each). V was clipped by 8 bases and J by 0 bases, with 21 bases between them. Germline V CDR1 and CDR2: DFQATT, SNEGSKA (reference sequence). The CDR3 is 16 amino acids.

This clonotype turned up a few times. The chain links TRBV29-1 to TRBJ2-1; 11 bases are a match to TRBD2. TRBJ2-7 matches the DNA end more closely, so the J call is doubtful. The CDR3 loop spans 16 amino acids. Germline values: CDR1 SQVTM, CDR2 ANQGSEA. CDR3 coding DNA: TGCAGCGTTGAGGCCAGGACTAGCGGGCCCTACAATGAGCAGTACTTC. This codes for CSVEARTSGPYNEQYF.

This clonotype was observed a handful of times. The CDR3 spells CASSQATGRNQPQHF. The CDR3, as DNA: TGCGCCAGCAGCCAAGCGACGGGGCGCAATCAGCCCCAGCATTTT. The V gene is TRBV4-3, the J gene TRBJ1-5, with D possibly matching TRBD1 (5 bases). Deletions cut 1 base from V and 2 bases from J, with 9 bases between. The CDR3 length is 15 residues. Germline lookup yields CDR1 LGHNA and CDR2 YSLEER.

Comment on this clonotype: This sequence may be a read error, since a much larger clone differs from it by one base. The genes are TRBV20-1 and TRBJ2-3; TRBD2 matches at 14 bases. The CDR3 runs to 14 residues. Germline-derived CDR1 and CDR2 are DFQATT and SNEGSKA (reference sequence). The CDR3 here is CSARGLAGADTKYF. The CDR3 nucleotides are TGCAGTGCACGGGGACTAGCGGGAGCAGATACGAAGTATTTT.

The chain couples TRBV12-3 or TRBV12-4 to TRBJ2-3; 8 nucleotides match TRBD2. The J segment lost 6 bases and the V segment lost 3 bases, leaving 11 bases of the junction unmatched. The CDR3 spans 16 residues. The CDR3 DNA follows: TGTGCCAGCAGTTTTGGGACTAGTTCGTACTCTGATACGCAGTATTTT. Protein: CASSFGTSSYSDTQYF.

This clonotype was observed a few times. This rearrangement joins TRBV7-3 to TRBJ2-5; possibly TRBD1 for D (7 bases). This CDR3 spans 13 amino acids. The germline V gene encodes CDR1 SGHTA and CDR2 FQGTGA. V was cut by 5 bases and J by 4 bases, with 11 bases left in between. CDR3 bases: TGTGCCAGCAGCCAGGGGGGTCGAGAGACCCAGTACTTC. It is translated as CASSQGGRETQYF.

The chain links TRBV30 to TRBJ1-2, with 8 bases aligning to TRBD1. Germline V CDR1 and CDR2: GTSNPN, SVGIG (reference sequence). Trimming removed 5 bases from V and 8 bases from J; junction bases left unmatched: 13. CDR3 length: 14 amino acids. The CDR3 DNA reads as TGTGCCTGGGATGCCCGGACAGGGAGAGGCGGCTACACCTTC. Translating it yields CAWDARTGRGGYTF.

The CDR3 protein is CASSGGSGSANYGYTF. CDR3 coding DNA: TGTGCCAGCAGCGGGGGGTCAGGTTCAGCTAACTATGGCTACACCTTC. This rearrangement joins TRBV7-2 to TRBJ1-2; tentative D call: TRBD1 (5 bases). Trimming left V 5 bases short and J 0 bases short, with 16 bases between. The CDR3 is 16 amino acids. In germline, CDR1 is SGHTA, CDR2 FQGNSA.

The chain couples TRBV20-1 to TRBJ2-1; 9 bases map to TRBD2. The junction had 12 bases not matched to a gene; V was cut back by 4 bases and J by 8 bases. This CDR3 comprises 15 residues. Germline V lookup: CDR1 DFQATT, CDR2 SNEGSKA (reference sequence). The CDR3, as DNA: TGCAGTGCTATCACCCCTAGCGGGGCTAAGGATGAGCAGTTCTTC. Amino acid sequence: CSAITPSGAKDEQFF.

There are a few counts of this clonotype. V and J are TRBV20-1 and TRBJ2-3; 10 bases align to TRBD2. The germline V gene has CDR1 DFQATT and CDR2 SNEGSKA (reference sequence). CDR3 length: 16 residues. The V segment lost 7 bases and the J segment 2 bases; nucleotides outside the gene matches: 12. The CDR3 region has the DNA TGCAGTGGTCTAGGTCTAGCGGGAGTACTCACAGATACGCAGTATTTT. It is translated as CSGLGLAGVLTDTQYF.

This clonotype came up a few times. The V call is TRBV14, the J call TRBJ2-3; 10 bases align to TRBD2. The CDR3 is 16 amino acids. Germline V CDR1 and CDR2: SGHDN, FVKESK. V shed 4 bases and J 2 bases; nucleotides not matched to a gene: 6. In DNA form, the CDR3 reads TGTGCCAGCAGCCCACGACTAGCGGGTTTCACAGATACGCAGTATTTT. It is translated as CASSPRLAGFTDTQYF.

This clonotype was seen a handful of times. This may arise from a read error, as a much more abundant clone is one base away. The chain has TRBV27 and TRBJ2-7; TRBD2 matches 9 bases. V shed 1 base and J 7 bases; nucleotides not matched to a gene: 11. The CDR3 sequence is 16 residues long. From germline, CDR1 is MNHEY and CDR2 SMNVEV (reference sequence). For the CDR3, the DNA is TGTGCCAGCAGTTTATGGGGCGGGAGGGCAGACAATGAGCAGTACTTC. Its protein is CASSLWGGRADNEQYF.

In this sample, this clonotype turned up a few times. The chain is built from TRBV29-1 and TRBJ1-5, with D possibly being TRBD1 (5 bases). Germline loops: CDR1 SQVTM, CDR2 ANQGSEA. This CDR3 region has 13 residues. Trimming removed 2 bases from V and 4 bases from J, with 9 bases in between. CDR3 sequence: CSVEWGQNQPQHF. CDR3 in DNA: TGCAGCGTTGAATGGGGCCAGAATCAGCCCCAGCATTTT.